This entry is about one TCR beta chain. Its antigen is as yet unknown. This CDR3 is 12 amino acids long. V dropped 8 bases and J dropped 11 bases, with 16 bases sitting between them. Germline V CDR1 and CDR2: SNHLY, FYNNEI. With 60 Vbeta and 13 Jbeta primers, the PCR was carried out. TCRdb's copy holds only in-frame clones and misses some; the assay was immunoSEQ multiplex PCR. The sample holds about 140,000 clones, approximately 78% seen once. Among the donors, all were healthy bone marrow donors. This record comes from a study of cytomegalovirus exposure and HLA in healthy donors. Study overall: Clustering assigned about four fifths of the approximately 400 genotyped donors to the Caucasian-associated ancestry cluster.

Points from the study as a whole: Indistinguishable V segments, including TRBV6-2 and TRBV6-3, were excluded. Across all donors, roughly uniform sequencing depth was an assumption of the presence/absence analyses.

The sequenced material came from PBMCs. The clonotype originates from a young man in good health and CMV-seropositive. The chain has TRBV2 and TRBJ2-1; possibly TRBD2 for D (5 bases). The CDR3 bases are TGTGCCAGCGGACGGGGAACGAAGAAGCAGTTCTTC. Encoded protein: CASGRGTKKQFF.